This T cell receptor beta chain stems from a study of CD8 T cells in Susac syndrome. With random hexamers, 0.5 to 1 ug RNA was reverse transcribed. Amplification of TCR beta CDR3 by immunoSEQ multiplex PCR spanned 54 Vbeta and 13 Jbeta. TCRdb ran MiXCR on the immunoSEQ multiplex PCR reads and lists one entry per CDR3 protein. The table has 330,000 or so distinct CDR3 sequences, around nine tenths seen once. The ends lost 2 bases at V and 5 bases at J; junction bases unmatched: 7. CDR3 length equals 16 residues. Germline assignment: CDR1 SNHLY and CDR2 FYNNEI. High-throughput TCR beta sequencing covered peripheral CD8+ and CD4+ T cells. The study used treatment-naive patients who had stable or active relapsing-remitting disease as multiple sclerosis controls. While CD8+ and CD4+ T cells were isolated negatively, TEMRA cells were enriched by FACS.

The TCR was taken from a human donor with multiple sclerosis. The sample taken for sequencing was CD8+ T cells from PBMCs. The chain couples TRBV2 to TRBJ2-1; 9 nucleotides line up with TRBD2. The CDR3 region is CASSERLAAHHNEQFF. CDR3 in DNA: TGTGCCAGCAGTGAACGACTAGCGGCACACCACAATGAGCAGTTCTTC.